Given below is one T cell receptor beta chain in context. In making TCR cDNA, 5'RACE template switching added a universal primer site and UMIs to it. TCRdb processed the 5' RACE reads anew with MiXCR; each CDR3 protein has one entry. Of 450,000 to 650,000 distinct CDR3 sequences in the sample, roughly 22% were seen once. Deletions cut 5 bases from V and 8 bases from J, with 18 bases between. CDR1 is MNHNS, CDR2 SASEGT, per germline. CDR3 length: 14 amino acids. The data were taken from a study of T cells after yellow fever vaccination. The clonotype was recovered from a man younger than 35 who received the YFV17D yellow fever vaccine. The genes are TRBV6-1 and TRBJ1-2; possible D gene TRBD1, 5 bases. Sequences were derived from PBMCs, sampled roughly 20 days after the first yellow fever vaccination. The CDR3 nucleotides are TGTGCCAGCAGTCAACACTTACTGACAGACGGCTACACCTTC. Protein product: CASSQHLLTDGYTF.